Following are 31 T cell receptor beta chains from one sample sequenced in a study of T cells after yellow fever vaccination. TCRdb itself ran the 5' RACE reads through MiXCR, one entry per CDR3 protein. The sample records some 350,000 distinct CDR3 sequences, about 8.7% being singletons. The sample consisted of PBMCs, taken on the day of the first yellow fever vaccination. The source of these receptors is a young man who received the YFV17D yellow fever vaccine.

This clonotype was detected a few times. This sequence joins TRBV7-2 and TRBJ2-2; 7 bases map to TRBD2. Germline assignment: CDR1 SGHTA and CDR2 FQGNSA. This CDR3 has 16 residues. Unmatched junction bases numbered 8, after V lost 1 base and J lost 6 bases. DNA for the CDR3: TGTGCCAGCAGCTTAGTTGACGGGGGGTTCGCCGGGGAGCTGTTTTTT. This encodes CASSLVDGGFAGELFF.

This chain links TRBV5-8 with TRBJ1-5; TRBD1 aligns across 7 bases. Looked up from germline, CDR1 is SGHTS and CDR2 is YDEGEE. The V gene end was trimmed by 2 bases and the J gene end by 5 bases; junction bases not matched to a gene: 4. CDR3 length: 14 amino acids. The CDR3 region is CASSFLRGYQPQHF. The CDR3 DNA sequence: TGTGCCAGCAGCTTCCTCAGGGGGTATCAGCCCCAGCATTTT. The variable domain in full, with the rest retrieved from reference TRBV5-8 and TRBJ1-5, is EAGVTQSPTHLIKTRGQQATLRCSPISGHTSVYWYQQALGLGLQFLLWYDEGEERNRGNFPPRFSGRQFPNYSSELNVNALELEDSALYLCASSFLRGYQPQHFGDGTRLSIL.

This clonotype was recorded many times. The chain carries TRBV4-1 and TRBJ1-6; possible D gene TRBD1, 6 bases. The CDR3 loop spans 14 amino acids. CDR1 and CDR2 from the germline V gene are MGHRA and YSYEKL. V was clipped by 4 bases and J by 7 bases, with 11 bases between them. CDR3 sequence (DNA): TGCGCCAGCAGCCCCACAGGGAGGAATTCACCCCTCCACTTT. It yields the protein CASSPTGRNSPLHF.

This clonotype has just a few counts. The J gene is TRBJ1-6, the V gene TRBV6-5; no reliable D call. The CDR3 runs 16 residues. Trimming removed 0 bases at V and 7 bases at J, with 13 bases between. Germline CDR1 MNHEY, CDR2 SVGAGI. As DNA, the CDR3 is TGTGCCAGCAGTTACTCTGGGCAGAGTCCGAATTCACCCCTCCACTTT. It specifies CASSYSGQSPNSPLHF.

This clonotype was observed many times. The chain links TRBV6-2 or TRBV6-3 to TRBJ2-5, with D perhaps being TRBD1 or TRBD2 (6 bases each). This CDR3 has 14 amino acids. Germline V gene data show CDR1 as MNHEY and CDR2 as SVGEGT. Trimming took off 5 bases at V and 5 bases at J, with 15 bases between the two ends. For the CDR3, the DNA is TGTGCCAGCAGTACGGAGGGGGGTATGGAGACCCAGTACTTC. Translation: CASSTEGGMETQYF.

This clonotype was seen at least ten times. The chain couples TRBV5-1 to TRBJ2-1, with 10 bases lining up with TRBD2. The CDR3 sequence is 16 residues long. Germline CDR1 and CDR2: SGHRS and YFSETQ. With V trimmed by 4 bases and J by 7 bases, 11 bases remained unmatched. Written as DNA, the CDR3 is TGCGCCAGCAGCCCCGGCGGAGCTAGCGGGGGTAATGAGCAGTTCTTC. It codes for CASSPGGASGGNEQFF.

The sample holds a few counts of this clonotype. CDR3 DNA sequence: TGTGCCACCAGGGGTCAGGACAGGGCCTATGGCTACACCTTC. It codes for CATRGQDRAYGYTF. The J gene is TRBJ1-2, the V gene TRBV15; 8 bases match TRBD1. V shed 6 bases and J 4 bases; nucleotides not matched to a gene: 7. The CDR3 totals 14 residues. Germline V gene sequence: CDR1 LNHNV, CDR2 YYDKDF (reference sequence).

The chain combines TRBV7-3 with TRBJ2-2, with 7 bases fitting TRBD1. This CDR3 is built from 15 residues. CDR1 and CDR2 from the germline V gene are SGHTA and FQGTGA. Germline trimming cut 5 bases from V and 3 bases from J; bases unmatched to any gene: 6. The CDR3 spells CASSPWTGYTGELFF. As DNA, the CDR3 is TGTGCCAGCAGCCCCTGGACAGGATACACCGGGGAGCTGTTTTTT.

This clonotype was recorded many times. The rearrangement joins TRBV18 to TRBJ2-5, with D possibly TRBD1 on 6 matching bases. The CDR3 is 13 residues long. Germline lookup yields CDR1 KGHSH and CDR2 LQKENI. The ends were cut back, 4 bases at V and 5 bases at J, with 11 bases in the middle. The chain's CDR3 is CASSRNREETQYF. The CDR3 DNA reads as TGTGCCAGCTCACGTAACAGGGAGGAGACCCAGTACTTC. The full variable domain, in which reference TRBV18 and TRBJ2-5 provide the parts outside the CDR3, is NAGVMQNPRHLVRRRGQEARLRCSPMKGHSHVYWYRQLPEEGLKFMVYLQKENIIDESGMPKERFSAEFPKEGPSILRIQQVVRGDSAAYFCASSRNREETQYFGPGTRLLVL.

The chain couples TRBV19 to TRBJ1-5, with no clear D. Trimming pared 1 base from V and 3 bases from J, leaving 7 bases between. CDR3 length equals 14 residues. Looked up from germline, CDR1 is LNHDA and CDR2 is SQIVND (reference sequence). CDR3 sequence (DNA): TGTGCCAGTAGTATAGTGTTGGACAATCAGCCCCAGCATTTT. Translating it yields CASSIVLDNQPQHF.

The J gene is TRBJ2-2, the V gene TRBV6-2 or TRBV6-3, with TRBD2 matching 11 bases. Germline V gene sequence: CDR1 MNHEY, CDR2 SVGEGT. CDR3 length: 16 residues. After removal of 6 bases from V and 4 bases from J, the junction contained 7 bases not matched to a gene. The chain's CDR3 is CASRKRLAGRTGELFF. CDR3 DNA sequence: TGTGCCAGCAGGAAAAGACTAGCGGGGCGCACCGGGGAGCTGTTTTTT.

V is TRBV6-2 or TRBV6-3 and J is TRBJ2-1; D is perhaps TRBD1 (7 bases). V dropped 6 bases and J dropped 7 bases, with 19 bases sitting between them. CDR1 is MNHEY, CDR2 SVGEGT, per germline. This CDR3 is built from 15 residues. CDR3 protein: CASSHQGGSQNEQFF. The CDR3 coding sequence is TGTGCCAGCAGCCATCAGGGGGGATCCCAGAATGAGCAGTTCTTC.

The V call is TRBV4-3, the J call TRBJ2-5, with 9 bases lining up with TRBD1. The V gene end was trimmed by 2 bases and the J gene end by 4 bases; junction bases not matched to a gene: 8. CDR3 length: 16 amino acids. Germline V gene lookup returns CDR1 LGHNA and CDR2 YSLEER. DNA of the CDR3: TGCGCCAGCAGCCAACGACGGGACAGGGTTGGAGAGACCCAGTACTTC. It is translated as CASSQRRDRVGETQYF.

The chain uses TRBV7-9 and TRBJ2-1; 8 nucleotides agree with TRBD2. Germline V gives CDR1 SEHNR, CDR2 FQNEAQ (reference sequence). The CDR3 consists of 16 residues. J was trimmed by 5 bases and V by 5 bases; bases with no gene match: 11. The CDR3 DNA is TGTGCCAGCAGCCCTCCGGGTAGCGGGGCAAACAATGAGCAGTTCTTC. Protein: CASSPPGSGANNEQFF.

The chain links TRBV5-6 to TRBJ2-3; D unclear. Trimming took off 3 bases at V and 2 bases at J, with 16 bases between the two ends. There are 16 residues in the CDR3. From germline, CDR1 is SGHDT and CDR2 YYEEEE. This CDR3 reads CASSWPSSLNTDTQYF. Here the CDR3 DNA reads TGTGCCAGCAGCTGGCCCTCAAGTCTTAACACAGATACGCAGTATTTT.

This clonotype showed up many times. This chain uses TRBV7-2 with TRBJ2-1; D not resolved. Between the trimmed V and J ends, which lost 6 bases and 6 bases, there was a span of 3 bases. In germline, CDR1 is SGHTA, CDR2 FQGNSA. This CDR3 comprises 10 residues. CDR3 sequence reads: CASRGNEQFF. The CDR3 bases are TGTGCCAGCAGGGGCAATGAGCAGTTCTTC.

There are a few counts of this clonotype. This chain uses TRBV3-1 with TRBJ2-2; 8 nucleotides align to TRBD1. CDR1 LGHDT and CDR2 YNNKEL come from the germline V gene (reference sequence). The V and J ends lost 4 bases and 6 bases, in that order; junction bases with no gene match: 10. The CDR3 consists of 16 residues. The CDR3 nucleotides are TGTGCCAGCAGCCTGACGACAGGGGCGACGGCCGGGGAGCTGTTTTTT. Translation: CASSLTTGATAGELFF.

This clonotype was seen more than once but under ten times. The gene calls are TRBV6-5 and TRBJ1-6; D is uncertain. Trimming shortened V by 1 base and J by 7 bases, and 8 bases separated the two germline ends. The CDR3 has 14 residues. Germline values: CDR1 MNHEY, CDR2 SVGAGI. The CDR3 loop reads CASSYWQPNSPLHF. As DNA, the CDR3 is TGTGCCAGCAGTTACTGGCAGCCGAATTCACCCCTCCACTTT.

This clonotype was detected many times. Written as DNA, the CDR3 is TGTGCCAGCAGCTTAGGCGGGGTCGAGCAGTACTTC. Amino acid sequence: CASSLGGVEQYF. This sequence joins TRBV7-8 and TRBJ2-7; D might be TRBD2 (6 bases). V was clipped by 1 base and J by 6 bases, with 7 bases between them. CDR3 size: 12 residues. Germline CDR1 reads SGHVS; CDR2 reads FQNEAQ.

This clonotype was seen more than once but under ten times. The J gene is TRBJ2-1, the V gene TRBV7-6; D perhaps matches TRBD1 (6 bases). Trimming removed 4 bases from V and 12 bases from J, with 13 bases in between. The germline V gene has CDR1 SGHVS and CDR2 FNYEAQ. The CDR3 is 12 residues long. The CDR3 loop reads CASSYGPQGQFF. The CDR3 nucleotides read TGTGCCAGCAGCTACGGCCCACAGGGGCAGTTCTTC.

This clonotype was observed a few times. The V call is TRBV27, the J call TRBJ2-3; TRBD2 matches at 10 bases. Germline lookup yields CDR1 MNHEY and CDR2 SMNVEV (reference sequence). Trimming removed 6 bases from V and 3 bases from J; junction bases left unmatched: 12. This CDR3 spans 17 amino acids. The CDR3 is CASRLRSGGAITDTQYF. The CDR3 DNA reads TGTGCCAGCAGGCTTAGGAGCGGGGGGGCCATTACAGATACGCAGTATTTT.

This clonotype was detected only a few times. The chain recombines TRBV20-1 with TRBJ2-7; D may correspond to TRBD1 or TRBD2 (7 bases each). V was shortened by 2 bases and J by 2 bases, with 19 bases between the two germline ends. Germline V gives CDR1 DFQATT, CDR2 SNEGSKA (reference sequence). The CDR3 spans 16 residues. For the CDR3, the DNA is TGCAGTGCTAGACCGCGGGAGAGGGGGCTGCCCTACGAGCAGTACTTC. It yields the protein CSARPRERGLPYEQYF.

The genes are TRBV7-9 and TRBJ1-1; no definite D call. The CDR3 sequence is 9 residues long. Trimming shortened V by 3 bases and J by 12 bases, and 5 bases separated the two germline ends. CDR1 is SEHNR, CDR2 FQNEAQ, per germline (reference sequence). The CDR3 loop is CASSLTTFF. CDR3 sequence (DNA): TGTGCCAGCAGCTTGACGACTTTCTTT.

As DNA, the CDR3 is TGTGCCATCAGTGATAATGGGAGAGGGGATAATTCACCCCTCCACTTT. Translating it yields CAISDNGRGDNSPLHF. The V gene is TRBV10-3, the J gene TRBJ1-6; D possibly corresponds to TRBD1 (5 bases). V lost 3 bases and J 5 bases, leaving 14 bases between the germline ends. The germline V gene has CDR1 ENHRY and CDR2 SYGVKD. This CDR3 has 16 amino acids.

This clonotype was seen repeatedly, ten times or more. In nucleotides, the CDR3 is TGTGCCATCAGTGAGGCCCTATCAGCGGGGGGAAAAGAGACCCAGTACTTC. As protein: CAISEALSAGGKETQYF. V usage is TRBV10-3 and J usage is TRBJ2-5; 9 bases map to TRBD2. The ends lost 2 bases at V and 3 bases at J; junction bases unmatched: 10. Per the germline V gene, CDR1 is ENHRY and CDR2 is SYGVKD. CDR3 length equals 17 residues.

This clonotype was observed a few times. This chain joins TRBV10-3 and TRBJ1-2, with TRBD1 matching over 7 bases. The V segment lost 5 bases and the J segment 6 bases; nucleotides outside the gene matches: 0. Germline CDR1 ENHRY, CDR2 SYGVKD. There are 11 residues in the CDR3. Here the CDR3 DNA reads TGTGCCATCAGTACAGGGGATGGCTACACCTTC. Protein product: CAISTGDGYTF.

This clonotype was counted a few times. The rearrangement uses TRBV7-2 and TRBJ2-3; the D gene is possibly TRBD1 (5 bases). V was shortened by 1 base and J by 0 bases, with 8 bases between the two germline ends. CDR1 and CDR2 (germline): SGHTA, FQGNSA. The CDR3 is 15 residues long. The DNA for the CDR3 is TGTGCCAGCAGCTTAGACAGGTCGAGCACAGATACGCAGTATTTT. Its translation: CASSLDRSSTDTQYF. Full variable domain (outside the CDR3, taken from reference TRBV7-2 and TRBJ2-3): GAGVSQSPSNKVTEKGKDVELRCDPISGHTALYWYRQSLGQGLEFLIYFQGNSAPDKSGLPSDRFSAERTGGSVSTLTIQRTQQEDSAVYLCASSLDRSSTDTQYFGPGTRLTVL.

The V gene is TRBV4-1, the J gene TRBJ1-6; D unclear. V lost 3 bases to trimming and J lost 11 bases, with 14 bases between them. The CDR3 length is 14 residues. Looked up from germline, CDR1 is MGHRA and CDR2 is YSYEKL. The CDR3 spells CASSQEGQWPPLHF. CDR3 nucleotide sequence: TGCGCCAGCAGCCAGGAGGGCCAGTGGCCACCCCTCCACTTT.

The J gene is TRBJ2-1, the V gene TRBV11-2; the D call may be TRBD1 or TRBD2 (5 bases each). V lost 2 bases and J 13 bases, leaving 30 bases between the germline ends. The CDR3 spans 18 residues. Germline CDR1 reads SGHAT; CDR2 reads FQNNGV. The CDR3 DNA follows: TGTGCCAGCAGCTTACGGGGCGGGTTGGGATCCCATGAGAGGGTCCAGTTCTTC. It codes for CASSLRGGLGSHERVQFF. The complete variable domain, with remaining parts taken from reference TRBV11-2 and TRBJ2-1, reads EAGVAQSPRYKIIEKRQSVAFWCNPISGHATLYWYQQILGQGPKLLIQFQNNGVVDDSQLPKDRFSAERLKGVDSTLKIQPAKLEDSAVYLCASSLRGGLGSHERVQFFGPGTRLTVL.

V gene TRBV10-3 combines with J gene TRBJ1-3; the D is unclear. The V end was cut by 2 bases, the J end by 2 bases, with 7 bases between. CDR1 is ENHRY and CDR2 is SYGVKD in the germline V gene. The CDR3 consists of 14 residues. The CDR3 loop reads CAISEAGAGNTIYF. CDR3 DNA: TGTGCCATCAGTGAGGCTGGGGCTGGAAACACCATATATTTT.

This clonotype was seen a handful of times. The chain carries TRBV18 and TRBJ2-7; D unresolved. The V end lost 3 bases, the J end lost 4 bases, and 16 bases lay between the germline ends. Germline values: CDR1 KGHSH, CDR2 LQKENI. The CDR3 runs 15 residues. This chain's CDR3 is CASSPSQDAIYEQYF. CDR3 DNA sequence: TGTGCCAGCTCACCGTCCCAGGACGCTATTTACGAGCAGTACTTC.